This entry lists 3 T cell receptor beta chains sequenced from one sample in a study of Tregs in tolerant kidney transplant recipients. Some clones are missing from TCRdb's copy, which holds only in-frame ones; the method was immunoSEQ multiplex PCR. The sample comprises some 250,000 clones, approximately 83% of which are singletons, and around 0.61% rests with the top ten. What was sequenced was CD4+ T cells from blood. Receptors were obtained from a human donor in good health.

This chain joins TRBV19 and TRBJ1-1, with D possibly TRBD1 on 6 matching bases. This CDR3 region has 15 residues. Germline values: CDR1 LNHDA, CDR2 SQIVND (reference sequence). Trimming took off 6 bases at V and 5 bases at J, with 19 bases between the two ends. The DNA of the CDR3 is TGTGCCAGTAGCCCCCCCGTCGCAGGGGTGACTGAAGCTTTCTTT. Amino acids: CASSPPVAGVTEAFF.

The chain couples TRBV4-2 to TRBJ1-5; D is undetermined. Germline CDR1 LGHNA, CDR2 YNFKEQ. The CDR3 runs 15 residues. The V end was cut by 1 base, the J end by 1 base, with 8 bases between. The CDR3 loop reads CASSQGRQSNQPQHF. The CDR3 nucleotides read TGTGCCAGCAGCCAAGGTCGGCAGAGCAATCAGCCCCAGCATTTT.

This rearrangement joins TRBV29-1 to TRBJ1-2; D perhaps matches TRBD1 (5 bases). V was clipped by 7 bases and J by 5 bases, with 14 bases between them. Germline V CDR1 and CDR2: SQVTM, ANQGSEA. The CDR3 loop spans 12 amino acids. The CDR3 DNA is TGCAGCGCCAGGGAAATTGGGTATGGCTACACCTTC. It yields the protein CSAREIGYGYTF. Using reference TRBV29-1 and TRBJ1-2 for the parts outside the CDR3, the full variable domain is SAVISQKPSRDICQRGTSLTIQCQVDSQVTMMFWYRQQPGQSLTLIATANQGSEATYESGFVIDKFPISRPNLTFSTLTVSNMSPEDSSIYLCSAREIGYGYTFGSGTRLTVV.